Sequencing of this TCR beta chain was carried out in a study of vaccination and CD4 T cells after COVID-19. Germline V gene sequence: CDR1 MNHNS, CDR2 SASEGT. V was clipped by 5 bases and J by 1 base; unmatched bases: 8. This CDR3 spans 16 amino acids. Remarks on this clonotype: Its antigen remains unidentified.

Treatment: roughly 11-day PBMC culture with coronavirus spike peptide pools or control peptides (ViraFEST assay). CD4+ T cells of the unexposed donor were collected before the COVID-19 pandemic (2011-2018). The Oncomine TCR Beta short-read assay sequenced DNA from cultured CD4+ T cells. TCRdb passed the PCR reads through MiXCR, listing each CDR3 protein once. Among some 6,500 distinct CDR3 sequences listed, around 48% were seen once. The V gene is TRBV6-1, the J gene TRBJ2-7; 10 bases match TRBD2. The sample was CD4+ T cells from blood, cultured in vitro. The TCR comes from a human donor in good health. The CDR3: CASSTPSGGASYEQYF. The CDR3 bases are TGTGCCAGCAGTACGCCAAGCGGGGGGGCATCCTACGAGCAGTACTTC.